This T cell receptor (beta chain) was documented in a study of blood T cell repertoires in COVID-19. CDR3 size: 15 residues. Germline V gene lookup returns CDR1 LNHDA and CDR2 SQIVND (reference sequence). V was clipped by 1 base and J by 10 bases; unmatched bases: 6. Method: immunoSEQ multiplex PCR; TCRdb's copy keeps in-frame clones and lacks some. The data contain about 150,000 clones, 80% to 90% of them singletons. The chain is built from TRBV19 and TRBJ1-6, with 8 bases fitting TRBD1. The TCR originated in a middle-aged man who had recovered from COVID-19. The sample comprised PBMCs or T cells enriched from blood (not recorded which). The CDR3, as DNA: TGTGCCAGTAGTATAGTGACAGGGGATGGCTCACCCCTCCACTTT. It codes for CASSIVTGDGSPLHF. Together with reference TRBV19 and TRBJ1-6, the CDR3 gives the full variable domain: DGGITQSPKYLFRKEGQNVTLSCEQNLNHDAMYWYRQDPGQGLRLIYYSQIVNDFQKGDIAEGYSVSREKKESFPLTVTSAQKNPTAFYLCASSIVTGDGSPLHFGNGTRLTVT.